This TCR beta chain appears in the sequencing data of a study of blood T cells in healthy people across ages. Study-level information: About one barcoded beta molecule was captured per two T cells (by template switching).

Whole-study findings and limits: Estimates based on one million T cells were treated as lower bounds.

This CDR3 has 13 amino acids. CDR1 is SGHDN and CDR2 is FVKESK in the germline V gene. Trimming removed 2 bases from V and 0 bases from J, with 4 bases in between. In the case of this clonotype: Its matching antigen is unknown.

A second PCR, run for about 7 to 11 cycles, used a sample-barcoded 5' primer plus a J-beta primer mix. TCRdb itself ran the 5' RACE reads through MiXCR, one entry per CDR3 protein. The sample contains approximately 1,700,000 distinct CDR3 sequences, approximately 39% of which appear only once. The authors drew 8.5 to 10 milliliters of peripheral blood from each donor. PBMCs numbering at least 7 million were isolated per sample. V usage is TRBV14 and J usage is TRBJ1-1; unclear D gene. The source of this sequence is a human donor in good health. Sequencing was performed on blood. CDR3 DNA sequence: TGTGCCAGCAGCCAACACGTGAACACTGAAGCTTTCTTT. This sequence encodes CASSQHVNTEAFF.